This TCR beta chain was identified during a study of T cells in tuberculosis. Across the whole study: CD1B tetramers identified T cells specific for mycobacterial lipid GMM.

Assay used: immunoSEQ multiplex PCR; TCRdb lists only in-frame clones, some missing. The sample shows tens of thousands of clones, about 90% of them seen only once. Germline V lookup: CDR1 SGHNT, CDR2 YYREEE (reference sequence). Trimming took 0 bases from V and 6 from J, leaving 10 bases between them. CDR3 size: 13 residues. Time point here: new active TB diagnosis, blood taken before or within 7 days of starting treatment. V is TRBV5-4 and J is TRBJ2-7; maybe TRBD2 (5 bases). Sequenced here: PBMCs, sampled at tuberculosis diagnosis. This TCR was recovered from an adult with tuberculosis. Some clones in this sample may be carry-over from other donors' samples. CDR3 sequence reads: CASSLVVGGEQYF. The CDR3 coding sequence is TGTGCCAGCAGCTTGGTGGTCGGAGGCGAGCAGTACTTC.